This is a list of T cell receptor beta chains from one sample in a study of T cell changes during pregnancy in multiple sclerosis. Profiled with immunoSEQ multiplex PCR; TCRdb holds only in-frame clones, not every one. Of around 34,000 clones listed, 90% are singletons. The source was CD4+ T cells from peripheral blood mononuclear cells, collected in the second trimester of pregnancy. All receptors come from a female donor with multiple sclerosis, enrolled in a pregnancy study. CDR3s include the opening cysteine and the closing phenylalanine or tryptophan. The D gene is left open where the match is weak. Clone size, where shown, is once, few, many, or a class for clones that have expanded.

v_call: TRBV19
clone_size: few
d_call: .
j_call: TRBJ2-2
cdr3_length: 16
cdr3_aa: CASSMQGAGDDGELFF
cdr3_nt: TGTGCCAGTAGTATGCAGGGTGCAGGGGACGACGGGGAGCTGTTTTTT

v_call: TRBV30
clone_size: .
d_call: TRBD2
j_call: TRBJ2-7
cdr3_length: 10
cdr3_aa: CAWGLGEQYF
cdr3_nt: TGTGCCTGGGGACTAGGCGAGCAGTACTTC

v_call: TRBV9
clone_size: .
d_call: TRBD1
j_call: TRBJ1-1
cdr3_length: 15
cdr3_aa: CASSSGQQMNTEAFF
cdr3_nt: TGTGCCAGCAGCTCGGGACAGCAAATGAACACTGAAGCTTTCTTT

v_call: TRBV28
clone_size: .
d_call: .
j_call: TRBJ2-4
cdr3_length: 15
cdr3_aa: CASSLAAATKNIQYF
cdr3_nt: TGTGCCAGCAGTTTAGCGGCCGCCACCAAAAACATTCAGTACTTC

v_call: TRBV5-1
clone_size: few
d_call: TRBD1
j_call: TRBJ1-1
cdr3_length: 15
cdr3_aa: CASSLGQGWSTEAFF
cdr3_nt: TGCGCCAGCAGCTTGGGACAGGGATGGAGCACTGAAGCTTTCTTT

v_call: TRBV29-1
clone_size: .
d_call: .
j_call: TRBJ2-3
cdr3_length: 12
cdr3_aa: CSVRPGQDTQYF
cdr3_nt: TGCAGCGTAAGGCCGGGACAAGATACGCAGTATTTT

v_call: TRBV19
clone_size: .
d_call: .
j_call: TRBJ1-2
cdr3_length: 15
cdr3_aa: CASSIEVGSPYGYTF
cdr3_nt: TGTGCCAGTAGTATAGAGGTGGGCAGCCCCTATGGCTACACCTTC

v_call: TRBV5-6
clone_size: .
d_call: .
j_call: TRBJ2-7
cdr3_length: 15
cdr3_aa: CASSLRVGSSYEQYF
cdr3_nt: TGTGCCAGCAGCTTGCGCGTCGGGAGCTCCTACGAGCAGTACTTC

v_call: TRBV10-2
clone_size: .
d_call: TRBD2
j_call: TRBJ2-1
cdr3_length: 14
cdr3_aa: CASGGLAGENEQFF
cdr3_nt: TGCGCCAGCGGGGGACTAGCGGGGGAAAATGAGCAGTTCTTC

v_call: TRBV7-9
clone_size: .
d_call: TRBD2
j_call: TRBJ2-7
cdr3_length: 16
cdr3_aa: CASSPHTSGPSYEQYF
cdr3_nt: TGTGCCAGCAGCCCGCATACTAGCGGCCCCTCCTACGAGCAGTACTTC

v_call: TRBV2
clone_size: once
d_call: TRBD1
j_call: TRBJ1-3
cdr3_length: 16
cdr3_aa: CASSVKGAKSGNTIYF
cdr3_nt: TGTGCCAGCAGTGTCAAGGGGGCTAAGTCTGGAAACACCATATATTTT

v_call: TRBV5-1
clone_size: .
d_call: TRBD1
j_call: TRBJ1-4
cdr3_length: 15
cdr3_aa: CASSLGQGTNEKLFF
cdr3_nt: TGCGCCAGCAGCTTGGGACAGGGGACTAATGAAAAACTGTTTTTT

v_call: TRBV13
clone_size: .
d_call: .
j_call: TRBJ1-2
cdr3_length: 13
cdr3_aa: CASSLTGRYGYTF
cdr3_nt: TGTGCCAGCAGCTTAACAGGACGCTATGGCTACACCTTC

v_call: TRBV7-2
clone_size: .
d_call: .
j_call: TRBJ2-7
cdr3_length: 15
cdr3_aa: CASSTSRSGVGEQYF
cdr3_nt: TGTGCCAGCAGCACTAGCCGGTCGGGAGTGGGGGAGCAGTACTTC

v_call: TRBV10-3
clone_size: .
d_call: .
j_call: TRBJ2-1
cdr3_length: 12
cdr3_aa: CAISGDHNEQFF
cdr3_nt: TGTGCCATCAGCGGGGATCACAATGAGCAGTTCTTC

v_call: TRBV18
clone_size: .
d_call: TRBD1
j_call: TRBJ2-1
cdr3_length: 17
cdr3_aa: CASSPSRQGPTYNEQFF
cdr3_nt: TGTGCCAGCTCACCGTCCCGACAGGGACCTACTTACAATGAGCAGTTCTTC

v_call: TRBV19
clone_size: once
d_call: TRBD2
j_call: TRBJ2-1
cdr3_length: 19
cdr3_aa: CASRGGGASGSWGHNEQFF
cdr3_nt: TGTGCCAGTAGAGGAGGAGGGGCTAGCGGGAGTTGGGGGCACAATGAGCAGTTCTTC

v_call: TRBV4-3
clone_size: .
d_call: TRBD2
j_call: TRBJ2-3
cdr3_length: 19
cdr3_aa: CASSQTGLAGEGRRDTQYF
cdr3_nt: TGCGCCAGCAGCCAAACGGGACTAGCGGGAGAAGGGCGGAGAGATACGCAGTATTTT

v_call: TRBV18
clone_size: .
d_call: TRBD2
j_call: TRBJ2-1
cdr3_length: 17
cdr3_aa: CASSPPLAGATYNEQFF
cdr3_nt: TGTGCCAGCTCTCCGCCGCTAGCGGGAGCCACCTACAATGAGCAGTTCTTC

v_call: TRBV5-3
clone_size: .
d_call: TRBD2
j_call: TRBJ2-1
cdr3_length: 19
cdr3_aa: CARSLGSSGRYCPYNEQFF
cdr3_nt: TGTGCCAGAAGCTTGGGGAGTAGCGGGAGGTACTGCCCCTACAATGAGCAGTTCTTC

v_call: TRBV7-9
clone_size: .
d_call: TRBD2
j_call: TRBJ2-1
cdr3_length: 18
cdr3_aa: CASSLALGAGGGHNEQFF
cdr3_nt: TGTGCCAGCAGCTTAGCCTTAGGGGCGGGAGGAGGACACAATGAGCAGTTCTTC

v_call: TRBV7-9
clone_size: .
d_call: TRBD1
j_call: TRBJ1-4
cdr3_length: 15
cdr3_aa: CASSLGLGDSEKLFF
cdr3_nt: TGTGCCAGCAGCTTAGGTCTTGGGGACAGCGAAAAACTGTTTTTT

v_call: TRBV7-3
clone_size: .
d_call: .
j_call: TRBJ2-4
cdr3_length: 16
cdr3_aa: CASSPDPAGSAGIQYF
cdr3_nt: TGTGCCAGCAGCCCGGATCCGGCGGGTAGCGCGGGCATTCAGTACTTC

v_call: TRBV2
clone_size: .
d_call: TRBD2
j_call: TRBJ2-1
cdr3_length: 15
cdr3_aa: CASGAGTSGKSGQFF
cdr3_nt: TGTGCCAGCGGGGCCGGGACTAGCGGGAAGTCGGGGCAGTTCTTC

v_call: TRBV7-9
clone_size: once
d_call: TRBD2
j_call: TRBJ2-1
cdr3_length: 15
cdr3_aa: CASSLAGLVVDEQFF
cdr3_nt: TGTGCCAGCAGCTTAGCGGGACTAGTAGTTGATGAGCAGTTCTTC

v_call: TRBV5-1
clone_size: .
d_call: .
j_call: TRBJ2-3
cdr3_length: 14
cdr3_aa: CASSSGTSTDTQYF
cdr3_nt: TGCGCCAGCAGCTCAGGGACTAGCACAGATACGCAGTATTTT

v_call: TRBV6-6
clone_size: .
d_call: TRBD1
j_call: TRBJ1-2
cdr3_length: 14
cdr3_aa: CASSTGTGNYGYTF
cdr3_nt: TGTGCCAGCAGCACCGGGACAGGAAACTATGGCTACACCTTC

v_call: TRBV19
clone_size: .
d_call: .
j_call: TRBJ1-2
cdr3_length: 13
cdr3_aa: CASRSGNRRINTF
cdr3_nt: TGTGCCAGTAGATCAGGGAATAGACGAATTAACACCTTC

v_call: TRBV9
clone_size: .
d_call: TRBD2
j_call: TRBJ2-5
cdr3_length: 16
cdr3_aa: CASSLGLAGGKETQYF
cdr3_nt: TGTGCCAGCAGCTTAGGACTAGCGGGAGGGAAAGAGACCCAGTACTTC

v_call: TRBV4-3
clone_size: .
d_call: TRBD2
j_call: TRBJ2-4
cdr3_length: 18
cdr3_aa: CASSQDQRETSGRYIQYF
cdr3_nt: TGCGCCAGCAGCCAAGATCAAAGGGAGACTAGCGGGAGGTACATTCAGTACTTC

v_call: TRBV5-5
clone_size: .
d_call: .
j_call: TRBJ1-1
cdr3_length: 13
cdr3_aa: CASSLGHFTEAFF
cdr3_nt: TGTGCCAGCAGCTTGGGGCATTTCACTGAAGCTTTCTTT

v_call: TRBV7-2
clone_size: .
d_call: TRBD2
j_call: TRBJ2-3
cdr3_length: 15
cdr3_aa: CASSPTSGRRDTQYF
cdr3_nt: TGTGCCAGCAGTCCGACTAGCGGGAGAAGGGATACGCAGTATTTT

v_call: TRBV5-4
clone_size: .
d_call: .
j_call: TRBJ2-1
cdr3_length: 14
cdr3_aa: CASSLLNSYNEQFF
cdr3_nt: TGTGCCAGCAGCTTGTTAAACTCCTACAATGAGCAGTTCTTC

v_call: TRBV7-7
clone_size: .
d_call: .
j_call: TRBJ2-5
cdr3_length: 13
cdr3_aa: CASSLAPRETQYF
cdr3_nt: TGTGCTAGCAGCTTAGCGCCGAGGGAGACCCAGTACTTC

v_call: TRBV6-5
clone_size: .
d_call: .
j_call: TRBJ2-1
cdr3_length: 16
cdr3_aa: CASSYRTNPSYNEQFF
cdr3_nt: TGTGCCAGCAGTTACAGGACAAACCCCTCCTACAATGAGCAGTTCTTC

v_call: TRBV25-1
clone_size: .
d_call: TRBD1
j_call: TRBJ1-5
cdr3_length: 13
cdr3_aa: CASRGTGNQPQHF
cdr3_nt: TGTGCCAGCAGAGGGACAGGCAATCAGCCCCAGCATTTT

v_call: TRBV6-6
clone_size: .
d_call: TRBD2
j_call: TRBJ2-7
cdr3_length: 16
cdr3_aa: CAIGGRGLAPSYEQYF
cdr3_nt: TGTGCCATAGGGGGGAGGGGACTAGCGCCTTCCTACGAGCAGTACTTC

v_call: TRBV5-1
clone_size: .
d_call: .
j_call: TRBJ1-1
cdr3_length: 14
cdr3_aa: CASSLADTDTEAFF
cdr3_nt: TGCGCCAGCAGCTTGGCCGATACGGACACTGAAGCTTTCTTT

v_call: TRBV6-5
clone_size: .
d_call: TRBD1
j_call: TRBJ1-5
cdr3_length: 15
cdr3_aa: CASSASGTGNQPQHF
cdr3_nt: TGTGCCAGCAGTGCCTCCGGGACAGGGAATCAGCCCCAGCATTTT

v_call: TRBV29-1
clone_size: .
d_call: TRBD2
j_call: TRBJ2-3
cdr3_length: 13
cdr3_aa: CRPGLVHQDTQYF
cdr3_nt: TGCAGGCCGGGACTAGTACATCAAGATACGCAGTATTTT

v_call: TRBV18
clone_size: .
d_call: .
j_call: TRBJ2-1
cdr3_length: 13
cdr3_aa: CASSGGGPNEQFF
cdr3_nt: TGTGCCAGCTCAGGCGGAGGGCCGAATGAGCAGTTCTTC

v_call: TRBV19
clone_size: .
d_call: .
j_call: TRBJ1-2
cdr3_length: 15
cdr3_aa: CASSTLGAILYGYTF
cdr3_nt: TGTGCCAGTAGTACATTGGGGGCGATTCTCTATGGCTACACCTTC

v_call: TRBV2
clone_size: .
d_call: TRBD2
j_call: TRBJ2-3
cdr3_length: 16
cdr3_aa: CASSPGTSGRSDTQYF
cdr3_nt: TGTGCCAGCAGTCCTGGGACTAGCGGGAGGTCAGATACGCAGTATTTT

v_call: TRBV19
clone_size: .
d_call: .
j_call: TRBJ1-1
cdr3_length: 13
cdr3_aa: CASSTDRGTGAFF
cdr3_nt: TGTGCCAGTAGTACGGATAGGGGAACTGGAGCTTTCTTT

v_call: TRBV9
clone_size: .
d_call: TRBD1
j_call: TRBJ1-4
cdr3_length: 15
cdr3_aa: CASSRGTGRHQKLFF
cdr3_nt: TGTGCCAGCAGCAGGGGGACAGGGAGGCACCAAAAACTGTTTTTT

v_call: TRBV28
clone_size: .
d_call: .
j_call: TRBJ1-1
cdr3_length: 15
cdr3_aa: CASKLMAPLNTEAFF
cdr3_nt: TGTGCCAGCAAACTAATGGCCCCGTTGAACACTGAAGCTTTCTTT

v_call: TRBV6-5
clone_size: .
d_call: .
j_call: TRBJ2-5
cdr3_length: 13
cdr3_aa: CASSRQDQETQYF
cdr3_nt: TGTGCCAGCAGTCGACAGGACCAAGAGACCCAGTACTTC

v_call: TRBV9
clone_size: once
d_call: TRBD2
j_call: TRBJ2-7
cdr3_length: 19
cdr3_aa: CASSVGEGLAGGFSYEQYF
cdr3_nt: TGTGCCAGCAGCGTAGGGGAGGGACTAGCGGGAGGATTCTCCTACGAGCAGTACTTC

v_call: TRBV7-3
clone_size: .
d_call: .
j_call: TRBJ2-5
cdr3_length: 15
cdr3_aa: CASSWHEDSKETQYF
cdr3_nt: TGTGCCAGCAGCTGGCATGAGGACAGTAAAGAGACCCAGTACTTC

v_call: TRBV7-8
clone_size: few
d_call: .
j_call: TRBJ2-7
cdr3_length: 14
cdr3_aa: CASSLGNRDYEQYF
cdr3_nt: TGTGCCAGCAGCTTAGGTAACAGGGACTACGAGCAGTACTTC

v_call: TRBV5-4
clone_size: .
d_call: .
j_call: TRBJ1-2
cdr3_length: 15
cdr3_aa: CASSPPIGGAGGYTF
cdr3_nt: TGTGCCAGCAGCCCCCCCATCGGGGGGGCAGGCGGCTACACCTTC

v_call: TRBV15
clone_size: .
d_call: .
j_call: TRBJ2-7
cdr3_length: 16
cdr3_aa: CATSRGPRQGDDEQYF
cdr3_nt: TGTGCCACCAGCAGAGGCCCTCGCCAGGGTGACGACGAGCAGTACTTC

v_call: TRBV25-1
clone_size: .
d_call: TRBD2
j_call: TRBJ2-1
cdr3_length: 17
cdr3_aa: CASSDPLAGGRGDEQFF
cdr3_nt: TGTGCCAGCAGTGACCCCTTAGCGGGAGGGAGGGGGGATGAGCAGTTCTTC

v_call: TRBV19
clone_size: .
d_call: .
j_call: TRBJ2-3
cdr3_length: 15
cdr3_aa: CASSDLTDSTDTQYF
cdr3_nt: TGTGCCAGTAGTGACTTGACAGATAGCACAGATACGCAGTATTTT

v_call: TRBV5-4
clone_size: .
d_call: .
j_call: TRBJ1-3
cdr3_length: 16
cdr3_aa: CASSFTDSYSGNTIYF
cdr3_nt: TGTGCCAGCAGCTTTACTGACAGCTACTCTGGAAACACCATATATTTT

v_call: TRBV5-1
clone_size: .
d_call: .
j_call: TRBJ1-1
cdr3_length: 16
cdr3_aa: CASSYPAGNPNTEAFF
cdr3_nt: TGCGCCAGCAGCTACCCGGCCGGGAATCCGAACACTGAAGCTTTCTTT

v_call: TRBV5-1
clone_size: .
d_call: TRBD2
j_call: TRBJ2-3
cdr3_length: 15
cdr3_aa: CASSGLAGFTDTQYF
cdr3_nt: TGCGCCAGCAGCGGACTAGCGGGATTCACAGATACGCAGTATTTT

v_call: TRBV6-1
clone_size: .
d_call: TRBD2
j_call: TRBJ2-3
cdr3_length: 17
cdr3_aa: CASSGGLAGGPPDTQYF
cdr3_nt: TGTGCCAGCAGTGGCGGACTAGCGGGAGGGCCCCCAGATACGCAGTATTTT

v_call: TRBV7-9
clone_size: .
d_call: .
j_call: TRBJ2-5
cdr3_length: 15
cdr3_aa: CASSLASLAQETQYF
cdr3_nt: TGTGCCAGCAGCTTAGCGTCCCTGGCTCAAGAGACCCAGTACTTC